The 13 T cell receptor beta chains presented below share a single source sample, sequenced in a study of cytomegalovirus exposure and HLA in healthy donors. Repertoires were generated with immunoSEQ multiplex PCR, while TCRdb's copy carries only in-frame clones and drops some. Found here are some 150,000 clones, about 91% of them singletons; the top ten hold less than 5.5%. Specimen: PBMCs. The receptors come from a man younger than 35 in good health and CMV-seropositive.

The rearrangement links TRBV15 to TRBJ2-7; 7 positions agree with TRBD2. Germline values: CDR1 LNHNV, CDR2 YYDKDF (reference sequence). This CDR3 is built from 15 residues. V gave up 0 bases and J gave up 4 bases; unmatched junction bases: 6. The CDR3 nucleotides are TGTGCCACCAGCAGAGAGGCGGGAGAGTTTTACGAGCAGTACTTC. Its translation: CATSREAGEFYEQYF.

The gene calls are TRBV19 and TRBJ2-7; perhaps TRBD2 as D (8 bases). CDR1 and CDR2 from the germline V gene are LNHDA and SQIVND (reference sequence). The CDR3 loop spans 13 amino acids. The ends were cut back, 7 bases at V and 3 bases at J, with 13 bases in the middle. CDR3: CASTGGGFYEQYF. Written as DNA, the CDR3 is TGTGCCAGTACGGGAGGGGGCTTCTACGAGCAGTACTTC.

The V call is TRBV6-6, the J call TRBJ1-1, with D possibly being TRBD1 (5 bases). This CDR3 spans 12 amino acids. Looked up from germline, CDR1 is MNHNY and CDR2 is SVGAGI (reference sequence). V was cut by 4 bases and J by 7 bases, with 10 bases left in between. CDR3 residues: CASSLDILEAFF. The CDR3 nucleotides are TGTGCCAGCAGTTTGGACATCCTTGAAGCTTTCTTT.

The rearrangement joins TRBV5-1 to TRBJ2-5, with TRBD1 as a possible D gene (5 bases). Germline CDR1 reads SGHRS; CDR2 reads YFSETQ. This CDR3 has 14 residues. V gave up 0 bases and J gave up 5 bases, with 11 bases separating them. CDR3 in DNA: TGCGCCAGCAGCTTGGATAGGGCAGGGGAGACCCAGTACTTC. Protein sequence: CASSLDRAGETQYF.

In its sample, this clone was seen once. The CDR3 is CATSGGEGQPQHF. DNA of the CDR3: TGTGCCACCTCAGGGGGCGAAGGTCAGCCCCAGCATTTT. The genes are TRBV6-4 and TRBJ1-5; the match to TRBD1 covers 8 bases. CDR1 is MRHNA, CDR2 SNTAGT, per germline. The CDR3 totals 13 residues. Germline trimming cut 10 bases from V and 6 bases from J; bases unmatched to any gene: 8.

V usage is TRBV30 and J usage is TRBJ2-1; the D gene is possibly TRBD2 (6 bases). The length of the CDR3 is 13 residues. V lost 8 bases to trimming and J lost 4 bases, with 15 bases between them. Looked up from germline, CDR1 is GTSNPN and CDR2 is SVGIG (reference sequence). The DNA for the CDR3 is TGTGCCGGCGGGGCGGGGCAATACAATGAGCAGTTCTTC. Amino acids: CAGGAGQYNEQFF.

This chain uses TRBV5-4 with TRBJ2-3; 12 nucleotides agree with TRBD2. The CDR3 spans 16 residues. CDR1 is SGHNT and CDR2 is YYREEE in the germline V gene (reference sequence). The ends lost 1 base at V and 5 bases at J; junction bases unmatched: 5. In DNA, the CDR3 is TGTGCCAGCAGCTTGAGCCTAGCGGGGGGGCAAGATACGCAGTATTTT. It is translated as CASSLSLAGGQDTQYF.

This clone was seen a single time. CDR3 in amino acids: CASSFVNRNTGELFF. In DNA form, the CDR3 reads TGTGCCAGCAGTTTCGTCAACAGAAACACCGGGGAGCTGTTTTTT. The chain is built from TRBV27 and TRBJ2-2; D is ambiguous. V lost 3 bases to trimming and J lost 2 bases, with 10 bases between them. CDR3 size: 15 residues. CDR1 is MNHEY and CDR2 is SMNVEV in the germline V gene (reference sequence).

The chain carries TRBV5-1 and TRBJ2-2, with unresolved D. The ends were cut back, 0 bases at V and 0 bases at J, with 9 bases in the middle. Germline V CDR1 and CDR2: SGHRS, YFSETQ. This CDR3 is built from 16 residues. CDR3 protein: CASSLVSGSNTGELFF. The CDR3 nucleotides read TGCGCCAGCAGCTTGGTGTCAGGATCGAACACCGGGGAGCTGTTTTTT.

The genes are TRBV30 and TRBJ2-7; D perhaps matches TRBD2 (6 bases). V lost 3 bases, J lost 4 bases, and 16 bases lay in between. CDR1 and CDR2 (germline): GTSNPN, SVGIG (reference sequence). The CDR3 consists of 14 residues. The CDR3 DNA reads TGTGCCTGGAGAGCCGTCGGACTACAATACGAGCAGTACTTC. Amino acid sequence: CAWRAVGLQYEQYF.

V usage is TRBV19 and J usage is TRBJ1-4; maybe TRBD1 (5 bases). This CDR3 is built from 14 residues. CDR1 and CDR2 (germline): LNHDA, SQIVND (reference sequence). Trimming took off 7 bases at V and 8 bases at J, with 17 bases between the two ends. The CDR3 loop is CASMPQAGGEKLFF. DNA of the CDR3: TGTGCCAGTATGCCACAGGCCGGTGGGGAAAAACTGTTTTTT.

V and J are TRBV5-4 and TRBJ2-7, with D maybe TRBD1 (5 bases). The V end lost 0 bases, the J end lost 3 bases, and 13 bases lay between the germline ends. The CDR3 loop spans 15 amino acids. The germline CDR1 and CDR2 sequences are SGHNT and YYREEE (reference sequence). The CDR3 region has the DNA TGTGCCAGCAGCTTGGTTGGGCAGGGCATCTACGAGCAGTACTTC. It encodes CASSLVGQGIYEQYF.

The chain combines TRBV30 with TRBJ1-2; D remains ambiguous. V lost 8 bases and J lost 2, with 15 bases in between. The CDR3 length is 13 residues. Germline V gene sequence: CDR1 GTSNPN, CDR2 SVGIG (reference sequence). For the CDR3, the DNA is TGTGCCGGAGAGGGCAGCTTAAACTATGGCTACACCTTC. Translation gives CAGEGSLNYGYTF.